This paragraph reports one TCR beta chain. Its antigen is undetermined. A split of CD4+ cells into CD45RA+ naive and CD45RA-negative memory subsets was performed. The data were taken from a study of shared clonotypes between healthy human individuals. Study observations and caveats: Generation probabilities of non-shared clonotypes were lower (relative to those shared by all four donors). In general, naive subsets displayed greater estimated richness than memory subsets did.

For sorted subsets, approximately 180 ng DNA per replicate equaled about 30,000 T cell genomes. The data were produced by immunoSEQ multiplex PCR, yet TCRdb's version contains in-frame clones alone and is incomplete. Among approximately 500,000 clones, 90% to 96% were seen once, and the ten largest hold approximately 0.062%. This sequence originates from a woman aged 25-40 years in good health. The sample comprised naive CD4+ T cells sorted from blood. Subset defined: CD45RA+ positively selected.

For the CDR3, the DNA is TGTGCCAGCTCACCGCCTAGCGGGTACGAGCAGTACTTC. This sequence encodes CASSPPSGYEQYF. The chain joins TRBV18 to TRBJ2-7, with 8 bases matching TRBD2. The CDR3 runs to 13 residues. Germline-derived CDR1 and CDR2 are KGHSH and LQKENI. V dropped 3 bases and J dropped 4; count of bases not matched to a gene: 2.